The clone carrying this T cell receptor (beta chain) was seen more than once but under ten times. Its antigen is currently unknown. Per the study methods: Filtering was not the same, since immunoSEQ gave junction-only sequences without quality scores. Only in-frame clones appear in the TCRdb table, and some are missing; sequencing was by immunoSEQ multiplex PCR. The V and J calls and the clone size are those of that table, but D and trimming were determined from the DNA. This sample has over a million clones, with approximately 68% found just once. The CDR3 is 14 amino acids. CDR1 is LNHDA and CDR2 is SQIVND in the germline V gene (reference sequence). With 6 bases clipped from V and 6 bases from J, the junction kept 8 bases outside the gene matches. The sample is drawn from a study of shared clonotypes between healthy human individuals. Study-level points and caveats: Large sequencing depth failed to make sorted-subset sequencing complete, rarefaction showed.

The TCR comes from a man between 18 and 35 years old in good health. This chain joins TRBV19 and TRBJ1-5; 7 nucleotides agree with TRBD1. Sequencing was performed on memory CD4+ T cells sorted from blood. The subset here: CD45RA-negative fraction. The CDR3 coding sequence is TGTGCCAGTAGACCGAGGGGGCAGGTTCAGCCCCAGCATTTT. Encoded protein: CASRPRGQVQPQHF. Together with reference TRBV19 and TRBJ1-5, the CDR3 gives the full variable domain: DGGITQSPKYLFRKEGQNVTLSCEQNLNHDAMYWYRQDPGQGLRLIYYSQIVNDFQKGDIAEGYSVSREKKESFPLTVTSAQKNPTAFYLCASRPRGQVQPQHFGDGTRLSIL.